This TCR beta chain is drawn from a study of beta chain features in type 1 diabetes. Study results and limitations: The analysis here could not establish whether HLA type shapes TCRB rearrangement. For type 1 diabetes patients, VDJ junctions showed fewer insertions and more deletions. The naive, central memory and Treg TCRB repertoires showed an apparent similarity that was greater among patients than among healthy donors.

Isolated RNA was reverse transcribed in full, so expressed TCRB transcripts were sequenced. TCRdb's copy holds only in-frame clones and misses some; the assay was immunoSEQ multiplex PCR. The data hold fewer than 500,000 clones, with about 14% observed a single time. From germline, CDR1 is SGHAT and CDR2 FQNNGV. The ends were cut back, 4 bases at V and 2 bases at J, with 15 bases in the middle. The CDR3 spans 16 residues. The table lists this clone with a few counts. Its antigen remains unknown. The J gene is TRBJ2-4, the V gene TRBV11-2, with D perhaps TRBD1 (6 bases). This TCR derives from a man aged 25-40 years in good health. Material: naive CD4+ T cells from blood. DNA for the CDR3: TGTGCCAGCAGCTACAACAGGGTGGGGTCCAAAAACATTCAGTACTTC. Amino acids: CASSYNRVGSKNIQYF.